This T cell receptor beta chain comes out of a study of PD-L1 blockade in urothelial cancer. Produced via immunoSEQ multiplex PCR; TCRdb's table is partial and in-frame only. The profile covers 20,000 to 30,000 clones, with roughly 84% appearing a single time and 9.6% taken by the ten largest. Specimen: PBMCs, collected around atezolizumab (anti-PD-L1) treatment. The TCR sequence derives from a man aged 65 to 85 with urothelial cancer.

CDR3 coding DNA: TGTGCCAGCAGACGGACAGAGGTCTCTGGAAACACCATATATTTT. Translated, it gives CASRRTEVSGNTIYF. The chain is built from TRBV5-6 and TRBJ1-3; a weak D match, TRBD1 (6 bases). The CDR3 is 15 residues long. Germline loops: CDR1 SGHDT, CDR2 YYEEEE. The V gene lost 5 bases and the J gene lost 0 bases, with 12 bases spanning the gap.